These 21 T cell receptor beta chains share one sample of origin, sequenced in a study of T cell responses to AZD1222 COVID-19 vaccine (dated by TCRdb to 2020 to 2023). Library preparation employed the immunoSEQ multiplex PCR assay. Imported from immuneACCESS, the table was reduced by TCRdb to in-frame sequences with V and J called. These copies leave out some clones; in studies compared against another copy, an unresolved V gene accounts for under half, and the cause of the remainder is not known. In all, the sample holds tens of thousands of clones, and roughly 86% of those were seen once. Roughly 3% of the sample goes to the ten largest clones. The meaning of the sample's time point label: about 28 days (+/-7) after the second vaccine dose. Sequencing used peripheral blood, obtained 28 days after the second AZD1222 dose. Receptors originate from an adult who received the AZD1222 COVID-19 vaccine.

This clone was seen just once. CDR3 DNA: TGTGCCAGCAGCTTAGTCGGGTCCGCCGGGGAGCTGTTTTTT. Encoded protein: CASSLVGSAGELFF. The chain combines TRBV7-8 with TRBJ2-2; D is unresolved. CDR3 length: 14 amino acids. Germline V CDR1 and CDR2: SGHVS, FQNEAQ. Deletions cut 1 base from V and 6 bases from J, with 9 bases between.

This chain uses TRBV27 with TRBJ1-1; no definite D call. This CDR3 has 17 amino acids. The V and J ends lost 4 bases and 5 bases respectively, with 23 bases between them. Germline CDR1 is MNHEY and CDR2 is SMNVEV (reference sequence). As DNA, the CDR3 is TGTGCCAGCAGTTACGGGGTTTTGGGTCCTCCAGGAACTGAAGCTTTCTTT. Translation: CASSYGVLGPPGTEAFF.

CDR3 in DNA: TGTGCCAGCAGTCAAGAAGGCCAGGGAGCCCACGAGCAGTACTTC. Its translation: CASSQEGQGAHEQYF. The chain has TRBV6-2 or TRBV6-3 and TRBJ2-7; D may correspond to TRBD1 or TRBD2 (5 bases each). CDR1 and CDR2 from the germline V gene are MNHEY and SVGEGT. This CDR3 spans 15 amino acids. V was pared by 5 bases and J by 5 bases, with 19 bases between.

The rearrangement uses TRBV6-1 and TRBJ2-3; D remains unclear. CDR3 length equals 15 residues. With 1 base removed from V and 1 base from J, the gap between germline ends came to 9 bases. In germline, CDR1 is MNHNS, CDR2 SASEGT. The CDR3: CASSEGGRGTDTQYF. Here the CDR3 DNA reads TGTGCCAGCAGTGAAGGGGGTAGAGGCACAGATACGCAGTATTTT.

This clone has a single count. The CDR3 here is CASSILTGAPQYF. The CDR3 region has the DNA TGTGCCAGCAGTATATTGACAGGGGCCCCGCAGTACTTC. J is TRBJ2-7 and V is TRBV28; TRBD1 agrees at 8 bases. This CDR3 is 13 amino acids long. Germline assignment: CDR1 MDHEN and CDR2 SYDVKM. The junction had 9 bases not matched to a gene; V was cut back by 5 bases and J by 9 bases.

This clone was found once. CDR3 amino acids: CASSPLQGATGELFF. In DNA, the CDR3 is TGTGCCAGCTCACCACTCCAGGGGGCAACCGGGGAGCTGTTTTTT. The chain combines TRBV18 with TRBJ2-2; TRBD1 matches 8 bases. This CDR3 has 15 residues. The ends lost 1 base at V and 5 bases at J; junction bases unmatched: 3. Germline V gene data show CDR1 as KGHSH and CDR2 as LQKENI. The full variable domain, with the rest looked up from reference TRBV18 and TRBJ2-2, is NAGVMQNPRHLVRRRGQEARLRCSPMKGHSHVYWYRQLPEEGLKFMVYLQKENIIDESGMPKERFSAEFPKEGPSILRIQQVVRGDSAAYFCASSPLQGATGELFFGEGSRLTVL.

V and J are TRBV7-9 and TRBJ2-3; perhaps D is TRBD1 or TRBD2 (5 bases each). V was trimmed by 2 bases and J by 5 bases, leaving 17 bases between them. CDR1 is SEHNR and CDR2 is FQNEAQ in the germline V gene (reference sequence). The CDR3 is 16 residues long. CDR3 in amino acids: CASSLRAGLGGDTQYF. Written as DNA, the CDR3 is TGTGCCAGCAGCTTACGGGCCGGTCTTGGGGGAGATACGCAGTATTTT.

The rearrangement uses TRBV5-4 and TRBJ1-1; possible D gene TRBD1, 6 bases. The CDR3 spans 14 residues. Per germline, CDR1 SGHNT and CDR2 YYREEE (reference sequence). Trimming cost V 2 bases and J 4 bases, with 12 bases left between them. The CDR3 reads CASSFPGRGTEAFF. CDR3 nucleotide sequence: TGTGCCAGCAGCTTCCCGGGCAGGGGCACTGAAGCTTTCTTT.

The chain couples TRBV6-5 to TRBJ2-1; TRBD2 matches at 11 bases. With 6 bases clipped from V and 3 bases from J, the junction kept 4 bases outside the gene matches. From germline, CDR1 is MNHEY and CDR2 SVGAGI. This CDR3 contains 15 residues. DNA for the CDR3: TGTGCCAGCAGAAAACTAGCGGGGGTCTACAATGAGCAGTTCTTC. It translates to CASRKLAGVYNEQFF.

The chain has TRBV4-1 and TRBJ2-7, with 7 nucleotides matching TRBD1. This CDR3 region has 19 residues. Germline V gene lookup returns CDR1 MGHRA and CDR2 YSYEKL. V gave up 3 bases and J gave up 2 bases; unmatched junction bases: 19. The DNA of the CDR3 is TGCGCCAGCAGCCACTCAAGGCGGATCTTAGGGACAGCCCCCTACGAGCAGTACTTC. It specifies CASSHSRRILGTAPYEQYF.

The gene calls are TRBV2 and TRBJ2-1; TRBD1 or TRBD2 may be the D gene (5 bases each). Between the trimmed V and J ends, which lost 6 bases and 7 bases, there was a span of 19 bases. CDR1 and CDR2 from the germline V gene are SNHLY and FYNNEI. The CDR3 runs 15 residues. Here the CDR3 reads CASRGRPGKGNEQFF. The DNA for the CDR3 is TGTGCCAGCAGAGGACGGCCGGGGAAGGGGAATGAGCAGTTCTTC. Together with reference TRBV2 and TRBJ2-1, the CDR3 gives the full variable domain: EPEVTQTPSHQVTQMGQEVILRCVPISNHLYFYWYRQILGQKVEFLVSFYNNEISEKSEIFDDQFSVERPDGSNFTLKIRSTKLEDSAMYFCASRGRPGKGNEQFFGPGTRLTVL.

The chain carries TRBV2 and TRBJ2-2; TRBD1 matches at 7 bases. Losses at the gene ends were 4 bases for V and 0 bases for J; bases not matched to a gene: 2. This CDR3 spans 15 amino acids. In germline, CDR1 is SNHLY, CDR2 FYNNEI. The CDR3 nucleotides are TGTGCCAGCAGTGGGGGACAGACGAACACCGGGGAGCTGTTTTTT. Translated, it gives CASSGGQTNTGELFF. Combining the CDR3 with reference TRBV2 and TRBJ2-2 gives the whole variable domain EPEVTQTPSHQVTQMGQEVILRCVPISNHLYFYWYRQILGQKVEFLVSFYNNEISEKSEIFDDQFSVERPDGSNFTLKIRSTKLEDSAMYFCASSGGQTNTGELFFGEGSRLTVL.

V is TRBV2 and J is TRBJ2-2; D unclear. Trimming stripped 7 bases from V and 5 bases from J, with 17 bases between. This CDR3 has 15 residues. Germline V gives CDR1 SNHLY, CDR2 FYNNEI. CDR3 in DNA: TGTGCCAGCAAAGGTTTGACGGCTGGGACCGGGGAGCTGTTTTTT. It encodes CASKGLTAGTGELFF. The whole variable domain, remainder taken from reference TRBV2 and TRBJ2-2, is EPEVTQTPSHQVTQMGQEVILRCVPISNHLYFYWYRQILGQKVEFLVSFYNNEISEKSEIFDDQFSVERPDGSNFTLKIRSTKLEDSAMYFCASKGLTAGTGELFFGEGSRLTVL.

V and J are TRBV24-1 and TRBJ1-1; maybe TRBD1 (5 bases). V was pared by 6 bases and J by 1 base, with 8 bases between. Germline CDR1 reads KGHDR; CDR2 reads SFDVKD. This CDR3 has 13 amino acids. The DNA for the CDR3 is TGTGCCACCAGTCCCGGGGGGAACACTGAAGCTTTCTTT. It codes for CATSPGGNTEAFF.

Note on this clone: The junction differs from germline at one of its ends, possibly a read error. The CDR3 sequence is CSASYRGKDTQYF. The CDR3 nucleotides read TGCAGTGCTAGTTACAGGGGTAAAGATACCCAGTACTTC. The chain links TRBV20-1 to TRBJ2-5, with TRBD1 matching 7 bases. From germline, CDR1 is DFQATT and CDR2 SNEGSKA (reference sequence). This CDR3 is 13 amino acids long.

The genes are TRBV29-1 and TRBJ1-1, with a tentative D call TRBD1 (6 bases). Trimming pared 4 bases from V and 4 bases from J, leaving 16 bases between. This CDR3 spans 14 amino acids. The V gene's germline CDR1 is SQVTM and CDR2 ANQGSEA. CDR3 nucleotide sequence: TGCAGCGTTGCCCAAACAGCCAGGGGCACTGAAGCTTTCTTT. Its translation is CSVAQTARGTEAFF.

The chain links TRBV7-3 to TRBJ2-7, with D unresolved. Looked up from germline, CDR1 is SGHTA and CDR2 is FQGTGA. The CDR3 loop spans 14 amino acids. With 5 bases removed from V and 4 bases from J, the gap between germline ends came to 15 bases. DNA of the CDR3: TGTGCCAGCAGCGTTGGTGGGCCTCAGTACGAGCAGTACTTC. Encoded protein: CASSVGGPQYEQYF.

J is TRBJ2-7 and V is TRBV7-9, with TRBD1 matching 9 bases. This CDR3 contains 14 residues. Germline lookup yields CDR1 SEHNR and CDR2 FQNEAQ (reference sequence). J gave up 7 bases and V 4 bases, and 8 bases lay outside the gene matches. The CDR3 spells CASSSGTGLWEQYF. The CDR3 nucleotides read TGTGCCAGCAGCTCCGGGACAGGGCTCTGGGAGCAGTACTTC.

This clone showed up just once. This chain joins TRBV5-1 and TRBJ2-1; 8 bases line up with TRBD1. The CDR3 runs to 15 residues. The V gene end was trimmed by 4 bases and the J gene end by 0 bases; junction bases not matched to a gene: 3. Germline V gives CDR1 SGHRS, CDR2 YFSETQ. The CDR3 DNA is TGCGCCAGCAGCCCAGGGGGCAACTCCTACAATGAGCAGTTCTTC. Protein sequence: CASSPGGNSYNEQFF.

V and J are TRBV7-3 and TRBJ2-7, with D possibly TRBD2 on 6 matching bases. This CDR3 has 14 residues. Looked up from germline, CDR1 is SGHTA and CDR2 is FQGTGA. Trimming left V 5 bases short and J 0 bases short, with 11 bases between. CDR3: CASSHGGSSYEQYF. The CDR3 coding sequence is TGTGCCAGCAGCCACGGGGGAAGCTCCTACGAGCAGTACTTC.

The chain couples TRBV21-1 to TRBJ2-1; the D call TRBD2 from the table was never checked on the DNA. TRBV21-1 counts as a pseudogene. The length of the CDR3 is 17 residues. The CDR3 sequence: CASSKARERTSDPTQFF. Here the CDR3 DNA reads TGTGCCAGCAGCAAAGCCAGAGAGCGGACTAGCGACCCGACGCAGTTCTTC.